Included here is one T cell receptor beta chain sequence, with context. The V end was cut by 8 bases, the J end by 8 bases, with 13 bases between. The CDR3 runs 12 residues. Germline V CDR1 and CDR2: SEHNR, FQNEAQ (reference sequence). The data originate from a study of blood T cell repertoires in COVID-19. Study summary: Whether acute or convalescent, the COVID-19 samples came from the United States, Italy and Spain.

Measured with immunoSEQ multiplex PCR; TCRdb has only the in-frame clones, and not every one. Of fewer than 700,000 clones in the sample, about 88% are singletons; the top ten hold around 7.8%. Seattle's enrolled individuals joined amid active infection and were then monitored longitudinally. The sequencing input was peripheral blood. The rearrangement joins TRBV7-9 to TRBJ2-1; D is possibly TRBD2 (6 bases). The clonotype originates from a woman aged 45-60 years with COVID-19, enrolled during active disease. The CDR3 DNA is TGTGCCAGCGCCGGAGGGAGCGATGAGCAGTTCTTC. It yields the protein CASAGGSDEQFF.